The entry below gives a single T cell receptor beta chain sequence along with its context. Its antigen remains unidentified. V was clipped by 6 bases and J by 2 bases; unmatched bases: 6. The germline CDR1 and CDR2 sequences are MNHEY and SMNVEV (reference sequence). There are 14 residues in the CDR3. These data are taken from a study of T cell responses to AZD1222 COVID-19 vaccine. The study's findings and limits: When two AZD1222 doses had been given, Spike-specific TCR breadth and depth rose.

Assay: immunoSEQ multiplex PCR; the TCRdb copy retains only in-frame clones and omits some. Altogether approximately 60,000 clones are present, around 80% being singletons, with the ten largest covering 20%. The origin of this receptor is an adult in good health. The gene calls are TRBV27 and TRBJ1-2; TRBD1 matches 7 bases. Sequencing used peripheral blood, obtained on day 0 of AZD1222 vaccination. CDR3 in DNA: TGTGCCAGCAGGTCGACAGGGAACAACTATGGCTACACCTTC. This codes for CASRSTGNNYGYTF.